Shown below are 27 T cell receptor beta chains from a single sample sequenced in a study of vaccination effects on CD4 cells after COVID-19. Sequenced by immunoSEQ multiplex PCR; TCRdb stores in-frame clones only, minus some. In the table there are around 41,000 clones, about 80% of which are singletons. No cognate antigen is known for these TCRs. ViraFEST expansion of antigen-specific CD4+ T cells with viral peptide pools preceded sequencing. Once cultured for more than nine days, the cells underwent separation to obtain CD4+ T cells. The healthy vaccine recipients, who had no prior SARS-CoV-2 infection, showed negative nucleocapsid antibodies. The sequences come from CD4+ T cells from PBMCs cultured with SARS-CoV-2 spike peptides, collected before COVID-19 vaccination. These receptors all come from a human donor who received a COVID-19 vaccine.

The genes are TRBV28 and TRBJ1-2, with unresolved D. Germline V gene sequence: CDR1 MDHEN, CDR2 SYDVKM. V lost 3 bases to trimming and J lost 8 bases, with 10 bases between them. This CDR3 contains 12 residues. CDR3 sequence (DNA): TGTGCCAGCAGTTTGGCTGGGCGAGGCTACACCTTC. Translation gives CASSLAGRGYTF.

The gene calls are TRBV9 and TRBJ1-3; weak D call: TRBD1 (5 bases). V lost 0 bases and J lost 4, with 17 bases in between. The germline CDR1 and CDR2 sequences are SGDLS and YYNGEE. The CDR3 extends over 17 amino acids. The CDR3 loop is CASSVGAGIFAGNTIYF. In DNA, the CDR3 is TGTGCCAGCAGCGTAGGGGCAGGGATCTTCGCGGGAAACACCATATATTTT.

The rearrangement joins TRBV3-1 (or the pseudogene TRBV3-2) to TRBJ1-2, with D unresolved. Germline CDR1 reads LGHDT; CDR2 reads YNNKEL (reference sequence). Trimming cost V 1 base and J 8 bases, with 8 bases left between them. The CDR3 consists of 12 residues. CDR3 residues: CASSQVRVGYTF. The CDR3 DNA is TGTGCCAGCAGCCAAGTTCGAGTGGGCTACACCTTC.

The V call is TRBV5-1, the J call TRBJ2-5; TRBD1 is a possible D gene (6 bases). The germline gives CDR1 SGHRS, CDR2 YFSETQ. CDR3 length equals 14 residues. The V and J ends lost 4 bases and 2 bases respectively, with 12 bases between them. The CDR3 region is CASSPGQSQETQYF. For the CDR3, the DNA is TGCGCCAGCAGCCCAGGACAGTCTCAAGAGACCCAGTACTTC.

This rearrangement joins TRBV7-3 to TRBJ2-3; D remains ambiguous. Germline assignment: CDR1 SGHTA and CDR2 FQGTGA. The germline V and J ends were trimmed by 3 bases and 2 bases, with 6 bases remaining between them. This CDR3 region has 13 residues. The CDR3 DNA reads TGTGCCAGCAGCTTTTCGCCCACAGATACGCAGTATTTT. This encodes CASSFSPTDTQYF.

The genes are TRBV2 and TRBJ1-3, with D tentatively TRBD1 (5 bases). The CDR3 spans 14 residues. CDR1 and CDR2 from the germline V gene are SNHLY and FYNNEI. The V end lost 4 bases, the J end lost 4 bases, and 11 bases lay between the germline ends. The DNA of the CDR3 is TGTGCCAGCAGTGGGGCAGGGTGGGGAAACACCATATATTTT. The encoded protein is CASSGAGWGNTIYF.

The chain combines TRBV6-5 with TRBJ1-4; maybe TRBD1 (5 bases). This CDR3 contains 13 residues. Germline lookup yields CDR1 MNHEY and CDR2 SVGAGI. V shed 3 bases and J shed 4 bases, with 6 bases lying between them. The CDR3 reads CASSYDSNEKLFF. Written as DNA, the CDR3 is TGTGCCAGCAGTTATGACAGTAATGAAAAACTGTTTTTT.

The genes are TRBV4-1 and TRBJ1-4; D perhaps matches TRBD1 (6 bases). V lost 1 base and J lost 0, with 6 bases in between. The CDR3 is 15 amino acids. Germline-derived CDR1 and CDR2 are MGHRA and YSYEKL. The DNA for the CDR3 is TGCGCCAGCAGCCAAGGGACAGCAACTAATGAAAAACTGTTTTTT. Translation: CASSQGTATNEKLFF.

V usage is TRBV5-1 and J usage is TRBJ1-5, with 9 nucleotides matching TRBD1. V lost 6 bases to trimming and J lost 5 bases; unmatched junction nucleotides: 6. The CDR3 is 14 residues long. Per the germline V gene, CDR1 is SGHRS and CDR2 is YFSETQ. For the CDR3, the DNA is TGCGCCAGCATCCAGGACAGGGGCCATCAGCCCCAGCATTTT. Protein product: CASIQDRGHQPQHF.

A single count supports this clone. This sequence joins TRBV4-1 and TRBJ2-1; the match to TRBD2 covers 8 bases. The CDR3 has 13 amino acids. Trimming at V came to 2 bases and at J to 9 bases, leaving 3 bases not matched to a gene. Germline V lookup: CDR1 MGHRA, CDR2 YSYEKL. For the CDR3, the DNA is TGCGCCAGCAGCCAACTCGGACTAGCTGAGCAGTTCTTC. Its protein is CASSQLGLAEQFF.

The CDR3 DNA is TGTGCCAGCAGCTCCCAGCGAGAGACCCAGTACTTC. This codes for CASSSQRETQYF. The chain carries TRBV7-2 and TRBJ2-5; D unclear. Trimming cost V 4 bases and J 4 bases, with 7 bases left between them. The CDR3 runs 12 residues. CDR1 and CDR2 from the germline V gene are SGHTA and FQGNSA.

The rearrangement links TRBV6-2 or TRBV6-3 to TRBJ1-5, with D tentatively TRBD1 (5 bases). Germline-derived CDR1 and CDR2 are MNHEY and SVGEGT. There are 13 residues in the CDR3. Trimming removed 5 bases from V and 9 bases from J, with 14 bases in between. This CDR3 is CASSAGPPRPQHF. DNA of the CDR3: TGTGCCAGCAGTGCGGGACCGCCTAGGCCCCAGCATTTT.

This chain links TRBV3-1 (or the pseudogene TRBV3-2) with TRBJ2-4; 7 nucleotides line up with TRBD2. V was pared by 7 bases and J by 9 bases, with 15 bases of the junction left unmatched. Germline V gene data show CDR1 as LGHDT and CDR2 as YNNKEL (reference sequence). This CDR3 is built from 15 residues. The CDR3 region has the DNA TGTGCCAGCACCAGACTTTCATCCGGCGGGAGCATTCAGTACTTC. It specifies CASTRLSSGGSIQYF.

This chain joins TRBV19 and TRBJ2-5; TRBD2 matches 8 bases. V dropped 6 bases and J dropped 4; count of bases not matched to a gene: 7. This CDR3 region has 14 residues. Germline V lookup: CDR1 LNHDA, CDR2 SQIVND (reference sequence). DNA for the CDR3: TGTGCCAGTAGCCTCGGGGGGGGAGGAGAGACCCAGTACTTC. This encodes CASSLGGGGETQYF.

The genes are TRBV2 and TRBJ1-1, with 7 bases aligning to TRBD1. The CDR3 totals 15 residues. Germline V gene lookup returns CDR1 SNHLY and CDR2 FYNNEI. Trimming removed 4 bases from V and 0 bases from J; junction bases left unmatched: 5. CDR3 residues: CASSAGGDVNTEAFF. The CDR3 bases are TGTGCCAGCAGTGCAGGGGGGGATGTGAACACTGAAGCTTTCTTT.

The chain uses TRBV27 and TRBJ2-7, with 7 bases lining up with TRBD2. Trimming took 6 bases from V and 4 from J; bases not matched to a gene: 6. CDR3 length equals 13 residues. The germline gives CDR1 MNHEY, CDR2 SMNVEV (reference sequence). CDR3 DNA: TGTGCCAGCAGGCCAACCGGGAGGTACGAGCAGTACGTC. Translated: CASRPTGRYEQYV.

The chain couples TRBV5-1 to TRBJ2-3; 11 bases match TRBD2. Trimming cost V 2 bases and J 2 bases; bases outside gene matches: 10. Germline V gene sequence: CDR1 SGHRS, CDR2 YFSETQ. The CDR3 length is 18 residues. This chain's CDR3 is CASSFRPLAGVSTDTQYF. DNA of the CDR3: TGCGCCAGCAGCTTTCGACCACTAGCGGGGGTCTCCACAGATACGCAGTATTTT.

This clone has more than one count but fewer than ten. The V gene is TRBV2, the J gene TRBJ2-7; D is possibly TRBD1 (6 bases). V was clipped by 7 bases and J by 6 bases, with 19 bases between them. The germline CDR1 and CDR2 sequences are SNHLY and FYNNEI. The CDR3 is 14 amino acids. The CDR3: CASKYGTYSGEQYV. Here the CDR3 DNA reads TGTGCCAGCAAGTACGGGACATATTCTGGCGAGCAGTACGTC.

This clone was seen just once. CDR3 bases: TGTGCCAGCAGCCCGGGACTAGCGGGGGGGAACCAAGAGACCCAGTACTTC. It codes for CASSPGLAGGNQETQYF. The chain uses TRBV7-9 and TRBJ2-5, with 16 positions matching TRBD2. The CDR3 totals 17 residues. Germline-derived CDR1 and CDR2 are SEHNR and FQNEAQ (reference sequence). Unmatched junction bases numbered 3, after V lost 5 bases and J lost 0 bases.

The chain joins TRBV20-1 to TRBJ1-2; D call uncertain. V was cut by 3 bases and J by 3 bases, with 11 bases left in between. Germline-derived CDR1 and CDR2 are DFQATT and SNEGSKA (reference sequence). The CDR3 has 13 residues. This chain's CDR3 is CSASGQPDYGYTF. CDR3 sequence (DNA): TGCAGTGCTAGTGGGCAGCCCGACTATGGCTACACCTTC.

V usage is TRBV24-1 and J usage is TRBJ1-1; 8 nucleotides line up with TRBD1. From germline, CDR1 is KGHDR and CDR2 SFDVKD. V trimming: 4 bases; J trimming: 4 bases; junction bases outside the gene matches: 4. The CDR3 runs 14 residues. The CDR3 region is CATSERTGSTEAFF. CDR3 bases: TGTGCCACCAGTGAGCGGACAGGGTCCACTGAAGCTTTCTTT.

This clone came up a few times. V is TRBV5-4 and J is TRBJ1-1; D ambiguous. From germline, CDR1 is SGHNT and CDR2 YYREEE (reference sequence). CDR3 length: 13 residues. V lost 4 bases to trimming and J lost 11 bases, with 18 bases between them. In nucleotides, the CDR3 is TGTGCCAGCAGCCGCCCGGATACTCCTGGGGCTTTCTTT. This codes for CASSRPDTPGAFF.

This clone was seen once. This chain joins TRBV18 and TRBJ2-2; D gene ambiguous. Germline values: CDR1 KGHSH, CDR2 LQKENI. The CDR3 is 16 residues long. The V and J ends lost 9 bases and 0 bases respectively, with 17 bases between them. The CDR3 region is CASFPRAETNTGELFF. Written as DNA, the CDR3 is TGTGCCAGTTTCCCCCGAGCAGAAACGAACACCGGGGAGCTGTTTTTT.

J is TRBJ2-3 and V is TRBV20-1; D may be TRBD2 (6 bases). The CDR3 contains 11 residues. V lost 5 bases and J 5 bases, leaving 8 bases between the germline ends. Germline CDR1 reads DFQATT; CDR2 reads SNEGSKA (reference sequence). The CDR3 here is CSALEGDTQYF. The CDR3 bases are TGCAGTGCTCTGGAGGGAGATACGCAGTATTTT.

The table lists this clone with a count of one. The gene calls are TRBV29-1 and TRBJ2-5; no clear D gene. This CDR3 region has 15 residues. The germline V gene encodes CDR1 SQVTM and CDR2 ANQGSEA. V was cut by 7 bases and J by 4 bases, with 22 bases left in between. The CDR3 DNA follows: TGCAGCGGTACCCTGGGTACGATCATCCCAGAGACCCAGTACTTC. This sequence encodes CSGTLGTIIPETQYF.

J is TRBJ1-5 and V is TRBV21-1; the table's D call TRBD1 went unverified against the DNA. TRBV21-1 corresponds to a pseudogene. The CDR3 has 16 amino acids. The CDR3 here is CASSKSGTGGNQPQHF. DNA for the CDR3: TGTGCCAGCAGCAAATCGGGGACAGGGGGCAATCAGCCCCAGCATTTT.

The gene calls are TRBV3-1 (or the pseudogene TRBV3-2) and TRBJ2-5; D might be TRBD2 (5 bases). Trimming shortened V by 2 bases and J by 1 base, and 11 bases separated the two germline ends. Germline-derived CDR1 and CDR2 are LGHDT and YNNKEL (reference sequence). The CDR3 is 15 residues long. The CDR3 loop reads CASSQSPAGQETQYF. The DNA of the CDR3 is TGTGCCAGCAGCCAAAGTCCCGCGGGCCAAGAGACCCAGTACTTC.